A single sample gave rise to the 10 T cell receptor beta chains below, sequenced in a study of Tregs in tolerant kidney transplant recipients. Produced via immunoSEQ multiplex PCR; TCRdb's table is partial and in-frame only. The table has 90,000 or so clones, just over 90% seen once. Specimen: CD8+ T cells from blood. The receptors originated from a human donor in good health.

This clone was seen a few times. This chain links TRBV4-2 with TRBJ2-2; 7 nucleotides line up with TRBD2. J gave up 4 bases and V 1 base, and 3 bases lay outside the gene matches. The CDR3 is made up of 15 amino acids. Germline values: CDR1 LGHNA, CDR2 YNFKEQ. CDR3 coding DNA: TGTGCCAGCAGCCAAGGGGGACTATCCACCGGGGAGCTGTTTTTT. Translating gives CASSQGGLSTGELFF.

The chain uses TRBV20-1 and TRBJ2-7; TRBD2 is a possible D gene (5 bases). CDR1 is DFQATT, CDR2 SNEGSKA, per germline (reference sequence). Trimming cost V 4 bases and J 3 bases, with 7 bases left between them. There are 11 residues in the CDR3. The CDR3 DNA follows: TGCAGTGCTACGGAGGACTACGAGCAGTACTTC. Amino acid sequence: CSATEDYEQYF.

V and J are TRBV6-5 and TRBJ2-2; no clear D. Per germline, CDR1 MNHEY and CDR2 SVGAGI. Trimming shortened V by 2 bases and J by 0 bases, and 4 bases separated the two germline ends. The CDR3 is 14 residues long. This chain's CDR3 is CASSYPTNTGELFF. CDR3 in DNA: TGTGCCAGCAGTTACCCTACGAACACCGGGGAGCTGTTTTTT.

The chain is built from TRBV11-2 and TRBJ2-1, with D perhaps TRBD1 (5 bases). The CDR3 contains 20 residues. V was cut by 0 bases and J by 0 bases, with 21 bases left in between. Germline-derived CDR1 and CDR2 are SGHAT and FQNNGV. The CDR3 loop is CASSLEGPPYWGASYNEQFF. Here the CDR3 DNA reads TGTGCCAGCAGCTTAGAAGGCCCTCCCTATTGGGGCGCCTCCTACAATGAGCAGTTCTTC.

This sequence joins TRBV7-9 and TRBJ1-3; D is ambiguous. Germline V gene lookup returns CDR1 SEHNR and CDR2 FQNEAQ (reference sequence). CDR3 length equals 14 residues. With 5 bases removed from V and 3 bases from J, the gap between germline ends came to 11 bases. As DNA, the CDR3 is TGTGCCAGCAGCCACCGAGCAGATGGAAACACCATATATTTT. As protein: CASSHRADGNTIYF. Supplemented by reference TRBV7-9 and TRBJ1-3, the full variable domain reads DTGVSQNPRHKITKRGQNVTFRCDPISEHNRLYWYRQTLGQGPEFLTYFQNEAQLEKSRLLSDRFSAERPKGSFSTLEIQRTEQGDSAMYLCASSHRADGNTIYFGEGSWLTVV.

This clone occurred a few times. V is TRBV10-2 and J is TRBJ1-2; a weak D match, TRBD1 (6 bases). Deletions cut 6 bases from V and 6 bases from J, with 17 bases between. Germline V gene lookup returns CDR1 WSHSY and CDR2 SAAADI. The CDR3 covers 14 residues. The CDR3 DNA is TGCGCCAGCAGCCCCGTGGGGGCCGGGGATGGCTACACCTTC. As protein: CASSPVGAGDGYTF.

This clone came up once. The chain uses TRBV6-5 and TRBJ2-7; tentatively, D is TRBD1 (6 bases). Germline values: CDR1 MNHEY, CDR2 SVGAGI. The CDR3 is 15 amino acids. V shed 5 bases and J shed 1 base, with 15 bases lying between them. The CDR3 spells CASSTTGFWSYEQYF. CDR3 in DNA: TGTGCCAGCAGTACCACAGGGTTTTGGTCCTACGAGCAGTACTTC.

The J gene is TRBJ2-7, the V gene TRBV7-9, with TRBD2 matching 10 bases. Germline assignment: CDR1 SEHNR and CDR2 FQNEAQ (reference sequence). With V trimmed by 6 bases and J by 2 bases, 4 bases remained unmatched. This CDR3 has 14 amino acids. The CDR3 nucleotides read TGTGCCAGCAGTTCCACTAGCGGGGCCTACGAGCAGTACTTC. Protein: CASSSTSGAYEQYF. Filled out from reference TRBV7-9 and TRBJ2-7, the complete variable domain reads DTGVSQNPRHKITKRGQNVTFRCDPISEHNRLYWYRQTLGQGPEFLTYFQNEAQLEKSRLLSDRFSAERPKGSFSTLEIQRTEQGDSAMYLCASSSTSGAYEQYFGPGTRLTVT.

The rearrangement uses TRBV5-6 and TRBJ2-1; no clear D gene. Germline V gene data show CDR1 as SGHDT and CDR2 as YYEEEE. The CDR3 is 15 amino acids. V gave up 4 bases and J gave up 2 bases, with 13 bases separating them. This CDR3 reads CASSGPSAPYNEQFF. For the CDR3, the DNA is TGTGCCAGCAGCGGACCCAGCGCCCCCTACAATGAGCAGTTCTTC.

V and J are TRBV27 and TRBJ2-7; 11 nucleotides match TRBD1. The CDR3 consists of 12 residues. Germline-derived CDR1 and CDR2 are MNHEY and SMNVEV (reference sequence). Unmatched junction bases numbered 3, after V lost 10 bases and J lost 4 bases. The CDR3 sequence: CATRDRGYEQYF. In DNA form, the CDR3 reads TGTGCCACCAGGGACAGGGGGTACGAGCAGTACTTC.